This TCR beta chain was recorded in a study of cytomegalovirus exposure and HLA in healthy donors. Primers for the PCR totalled 60 Vbeta and 13 Jbeta. This table comes from immunoSEQ multiplex PCR, and its TCRdb copy is limited to in-frame clones, with some not included. Among about 160,000 clones, over 75% were seen once, and the ten largest hold about 4.5%. A word on this clone: Its antigen is currently unknown.

The V segment lost 2 bases and the J segment 2 bases; nucleotides outside the gene matches: 11. This CDR3 is built from 17 residues. CDR1 and CDR2 (germline): MNHEY, SMNVEV (reference sequence). Study-wide points: Many donors carried some public TCRs, although rarity characterized most TCR sequences.

The V call is TRBV27, the J call TRBJ2-5, with 7 bases lining up with TRBD1. The sample was PBMCs. This clonotype was obtained from a man in his forties or fifties in good health and CMV-seronegative. The CDR3 loop is CASSLTAGTEPQETQYF. CDR3 nucleotides: TGTGCCAGCAGTTTAACCGCCGGGACAGAGCCGCAAGAGACCCAGTACTTC.